Listed here are 28 T cell receptor beta chains from one sample, sequenced in a study of molecular identifiers for immune sequencing clone quantification. Each CDR3 protein gets one entry after TCRdb re-called the PCR reads with MiXCR. The sample holds tens of thousands of distinct CDR3 sequences; roughly a fifth are singletons and the top ten take roughly 1%. Input material: naive CD8+ T cells from blood, with Jurkat cell RNA spiked in. Noted subset: FACS-sorted CD8+CD4-CCR7+CD45RA+ naive T cells. The source of these receptors is a human donor in good health. Some libraries in this study had Jurkat cell RNA spiked in.

This clonotype has just a few counts. The chain carries TRBV6-2 or TRBV6-3 and TRBJ1-1; D might be TRBD1 (5 bases). The CDR3 length is 15 residues. The germline CDR1 and CDR2 sequences are MNHEY and SVGEGT. Trimming took 2 bases from V and 4 from J, leaving 14 bases between them. The chain's CDR3 is CASSYPSRGGTEAFF. The CDR3 DNA follows: TGTGCCAGCAGTTACCCGAGCCGGGGGGGCACTGAAGCTTTCTTT.

This clonotype occurred a few times. The rearrangement uses TRBV7-9 and TRBJ2-1; D is uncertain. The germline gives CDR1 SEHNR, CDR2 FQNEAQ (reference sequence). There are 15 residues in the CDR3. Trimming removed 1 base from V and 2 bases from J, with 9 bases in between. The CDR3 sequence is CASSLGVSAYNEQFF. The CDR3 coding sequence is TGTGCCAGCAGCTTAGGGGTATCCGCCTACAATGAGCAGTTCTTC.

This clonotype has a handful of counts. The chain combines TRBV19 with TRBJ2-7, with 8 bases aligning to TRBD2. This CDR3 is 13 amino acids long. Per germline, CDR1 LNHDA and CDR2 SQIVND (reference sequence). The J segment lost 3 bases and the V segment lost 3 bases, leaving 1 base of the junction unmatched. The CDR3 DNA sequence: TGTGCCAGTAGTATCACTAGCGGCTACGAGCAGTACTTC. This gives the protein CASSITSGYEQYF.

This clonotype was seen many times. The genes are TRBV6-5 and TRBJ1-1; D gene uncertain. Germline V gene lookup returns CDR1 MNHEY and CDR2 SVGAGI. CDR3 length: 11 amino acids. Trimming took 4 bases from V and 6 from J, leaving 6 bases between them. CDR3 residues: CASSFASEAFF. As DNA, the CDR3 is TGTGCCAGCAGTTTCGCTTCTGAAGCTTTCTTT.

This clonotype was recorded many times. This sequence joins TRBV28 and TRBJ1-5; 7 bases agree with TRBD1. Losses at the gene ends were 5 bases for V and 7 bases for J; bases not matched to a gene: 11. CDR3 length: 15 residues. Germline CDR1 and CDR2: MDHEN and SYDVKM. The CDR3 loop reads CASSGDRAGYQPQHF. The CDR3 nucleotides read TGTGCCAGCAGTGGTGACAGGGCAGGTTACCAGCCCCAGCATTTT.

This clonotype was seen repeatedly, ten times or more. The chain is built from TRBV7-2 and TRBJ2-7, with 10 bases identical to TRBD1. Germline V gene data show CDR1 as SGHTA and CDR2 as FQGNSA. The CDR3 totals 13 residues. Trimming took 5 bases from V and 6 from J; bases not matched to a gene: 4. CDR3 residues: CASSAWTGGEQYF. CDR3 in DNA: TGTGCCAGCAGCGCATGGACAGGGGGCGAGCAGTACTTC.

In its sample, this clonotype was seen many times. The chain is built from TRBV7-2 and TRBJ2-7; no clear D gene. Looked up from germline, CDR1 is SGHTA and CDR2 is FQGNSA. Deletions cut 1 base from V and 4 bases from J, with 11 bases between. The CDR3 is 14 amino acids. CDR3: CASSLGSNSYEQYF. The CDR3 region has the DNA TGTGCCAGCAGCTTAGGGAGCAACTCGTACGAGCAGTACTTC.

This clonotype was seen at least ten times. CDR3 loop: CASSSPTFTDTQYF. CDR3 nucleotide sequence: TGTGCCAGCAGCTCCCCCACCTTCACAGATACGCAGTATTTT. The chain has TRBV7-9 and TRBJ2-3; D remains ambiguous. The CDR3 contains 14 residues. Germline-derived CDR1 and CDR2 are SEHNR and FQNEAQ (reference sequence). The V gene lost 4 bases and the J gene lost 2 bases, with 10 bases spanning the gap.

This clonotype was found a few times. The CDR3 protein is CASTSGSGNTIYF. CDR3 nucleotide sequence: TGTGCCAGCACCTCAGGGTCCGGAAACACCATATATTTT. This sequence joins TRBV7-9 and TRBJ1-3; tentatively, D is TRBD1 (5 bases). The V end lost 7 bases, the J end lost 4 bases, and 11 bases lay between the germline ends. The CDR3 spans 13 residues. CDR1 and CDR2 from the germline V gene are SEHNR and FQNEAQ (reference sequence).

Ten or more counts support this clonotype. V is TRBV7-8 and J is TRBJ2-7, with TRBD2 matching 10 bases. V lost 1 base to trimming and J lost 5 bases; unmatched junction nucleotides: 5. Germline V gene sequence: CDR1 SGHVS, CDR2 FQNEAQ. The length of the CDR3 is 15 residues. The CDR3 nucleotides are TGTGCCAGCAGCTTAGGAACTAGCGGGGCTAACGAGCAGTACTTC. Protein sequence: CASSLGTSGANEQYF.

As concerns this clonotype: It may be a read error: a sequence one base away is much more abundant. The CDR3 does not close with the conserved phenylalanine or tryptophan, likely indicating a read error. The chain carries TRBV7-3 and TRBJ2-3; D not certain. Per germline, CDR1 SGHTA and CDR2 FQGTGA. The CDR3 extends over 13 amino acids. Trimming stripped 5 bases from V and 0 bases from J, with 6 bases between. The chain's CDR3 is CASSPESTDTQYS. CDR3 sequence (DNA): TGTGCCAGCAGCCCAGAGAGCACAGATACGCAGTATTCT.

This clonotype has a count of ten or more. The chain recombines TRBV6-2 or TRBV6-3 with TRBJ2-1, with 7 bases lining up with TRBD2. Germline values: CDR1 MNHEY, CDR2 SVGEGT. This CDR3 contains 16 residues. Trimming at V came to 2 bases and at J to 7 bases, leaving 11 bases not matched to a gene. This chain's CDR3 is CASSYGWAGDENEQFF. CDR3 in DNA: TGTGCCAGCAGTTACGGGTGGGCGGGAGACGAGAATGAGCAGTTCTTC.

The J gene is TRBJ2-1, the V gene TRBV19; D is possibly TRBD2 (5 bases). V lost 9 bases and J lost 5, with 11 bases in between. Germline assignment: CDR1 LNHDA and CDR2 SQIVND (reference sequence). CDR3 length: 12 amino acids. DNA of the CDR3: TGTGCCAGCCCTTCCGGGGACAATGAGCAGTTCTTC. It codes for CASPSGDNEQFF.

The gene calls are TRBV28 and TRBJ2-1; TRBD2 matches 12 bases. CDR1 and CDR2 from the germline V gene are MDHEN and SYDVKM. CDR3 size: 15 residues. The V segment lost 3 bases and the J segment 6 bases; nucleotides outside the gene matches: 3. For the CDR3, the DNA is TGTGCCAGCAGTTTGGGACTAGCGGGCACCAATGAGCAGTTCTTC. Protein product: CASSLGLAGTNEQFF.

This clonotype has a count of ten or more. The chain joins TRBV12-5 to TRBJ1-4; D unresolved. CDR1 and CDR2 from the germline V gene are LGHNT and FRNRAP. CDR3 length: 17 residues. Trimming cost V 2 bases and J 0 bases, with 13 bases left between them. The CDR3 protein is CASGLLDGFATNEKLFF. The CDR3, as DNA: TGTGCTAGTGGTTTGCTCGATGGTTTTGCAACTAATGAAAAACTGTTTTTT.

This clonotype was seen many times. The chain combines TRBV4-3 with TRBJ2-3; 10 bases match TRBD2. The CDR3 runs 18 residues. The V gene end was trimmed by 1 base and the J gene end by 9 bases; junction bases not matched to a gene: 16. Germline assignment: CDR1 LGHNA and CDR2 YSLEER. The CDR3 is CASSQGLAGALRSGTQYF. CDR3 bases: TGCGCCAGCAGCCAAGGCCTAGCGGGGGCGCTCCGTTCCGGAACGCAGTATTTT.

This clonotype has ten or more counts. The genes are TRBV28 and TRBJ1-5, with D maybe TRBD1 (5 bases). The CDR3 runs 14 residues. V was cut by 3 bases and J by 7 bases, with 13 bases left in between. CDR1 is MDHEN and CDR2 is SYDVKM in the germline V gene. CDR3 in amino acids: CASSLTQGGQPQHF. As DNA, the CDR3 is TGTGCCAGCAGTTTGACCCAGGGAGGCCAGCCCCAGCATTTT. Looking up the rest from reference TRBV28 and TRBJ1-5 gives the full variable domain: DVKVTQSSRYLVKRTGEKVFLECVQDMDHENMFWYRQDPGLGLRLIYFSYDVKMKEKGDIPEGYSVSREKKERFSLILESASTNQTSMYLCASSLTQGGQPQHFGDGTRLSIL.

In its sample, this clonotype was seen many times. An end of the junction does not agree with germline; a read error may underlie this. The chain recombines TRBV5-1 with TRBJ1-1; D is unclear. The CDR3 is 12 amino acids. Germline assignment: CDR1 SGHRS and CDR2 YFSETQ. CDR3 sequence reads: CASRLGNTEAFF. The CDR3 region has the DNA TGCGCCAGCAGGTTGGGGAACACTGAAGCTTTCTTT.

This clonotype was found a few times. The V and J genes are TRBV27 and TRBJ2-7, with D perhaps matching TRBD2 (6 bases). The CDR3 has 16 amino acids. The germline gives CDR1 MNHEY, CDR2 SMNVEV (reference sequence). The V and J ends lost 3 bases and 2 bases respectively, with 17 bases between them. The CDR3 protein is CASSLTGTGSTYEQYF. CDR3 DNA sequence: TGTGCCAGCAGTTTGACCGGGACTGGAAGCACCTACGAGCAGTACTTC.

V gene TRBV7-9 combines with J gene TRBJ2-2, with 7 nucleotides matching TRBD1. The V gene's germline CDR1 is SEHNR and CDR2 FQNEAQ (reference sequence). With 8 bases clipped from V and 1 base from J, the junction kept 7 bases outside the gene matches. The CDR3 covers 15 residues. The DNA of the CDR3 is TGTGCCAGCGTCTTGACAGGGATGAACACCGGGGAGCTGTTTTTT. Its translation: CASVLTGMNTGELFF.

This chain connects TRBV12-3 or TRBV12-4 to TRBJ1-5; D is uncertain. The CDR3 is 15 residues long. Trimming took 1 base from V and 3 from J, leaving 10 bases between them. This CDR3 reads CASSLGGRVNQPQHF. The CDR3 DNA reads as TGTGCCAGCAGTTTAGGGGGAAGGGTCAATCAGCCCCAGCATTTT.

Ten or more counts support this clonotype. The chain recombines TRBV5-4 with TRBJ2-1, with 7 positions matching TRBD2. The V gene end was trimmed by 1 base and the J gene end by 8 bases; junction bases not matched to a gene: 6. Looked up from germline, CDR1 is SGHNT and CDR2 is YYREEE (reference sequence). The CDR3 totals 14 residues. This chain's CDR3 is CASSLSLLADEQFF. The CDR3 region has the DNA TGTGCCAGCAGCTTGTCCCTTCTAGCGGATGAGCAGTTCTTC.

This clonotype was seen many times. The chain joins TRBV5-4 to TRBJ2-5; possible D gene TRBD1, 6 bases. There are 14 residues in the CDR3. The V gene's germline CDR1 is SGHNT and CDR2 YYREEE (reference sequence). Deletions cut 4 bases from V and 0 bases from J, with 10 bases between. CDR3 loop: CASSLGQYQETQYF. As DNA, the CDR3 is TGTGCCAGCAGCCTTGGACAGTACCAAGAGACCCAGTACTTC.

This clonotype was found many times. The CDR3 DNA follows: TGCGCCAGCAGCCAAGTTGCAGGGGCGTCTGAAAAACTGTTTTTT. Its protein product is CASSQVAGASEKLFF. V is TRBV4-1 and J is TRBJ1-4, with a possible D match to TRBD1 (6 bases). The CDR3 totals 15 residues. The germline V gene encodes CDR1 MGHRA and CDR2 YSYEKL. Trimming took 1 base from V and 7 from J, leaving 13 bases between them.

In its sample, this clonotype was seen many times. J is TRBJ2-3 and V is TRBV5-6; weak D call: TRBD2 (5 bases). Germline V gene data show CDR1 as SGHDT and CDR2 as YYEEEE. This CDR3 is built from 15 residues. The V end was cut by 4 bases, the J end by 2 bases, with 14 bases between. This chain's CDR3 is CASSRLSGPTDTQYF. In DNA, the CDR3 is TGTGCCAGCAGCCGACTAAGCGGCCCCACAGATACGCAGTATTTT. Complete variable domain (other parts from reference TRBV5-6 and TRBJ2-3): DAGVTQSPTHLIKTRGQQVTLRCSPKSGHDTVSWYQQALGQGPQFIFQYYEEEERQRGNFPDRFSGHQFPNYSSELNVNALLLGDSALYLCASSRLSGPTDTQYFGPGTRLTVL.

Ten or more counts support this clonotype. The gene calls are TRBV24-1 and TRBJ2-1; TRBD2 matches at 7 bases. Germline V gene data show CDR1 as KGHDR and CDR2 as SFDVKD. CDR3 length equals 11 residues. V gave up 5 bases and J gave up 9 bases; unmatched junction bases: 0. The CDR3 spells CATSGGGEQFF. CDR3 in DNA: TGTGCCACCAGTGGGGGGGGTGAGCAGTTCTTC.

This clonotype appeared a single time. The junction does not match germline at one end; this may be a read error. The J gene is TRBJ2-3, the V gene TRBV11-2; a weak D match, TRBD2 (5 bases). Germline V gene data show CDR1 as SGHAT and CDR2 as FQNNGV. The length of the CDR3 is 13 residues. CDR3 loop: CTSSLGSTDTQYF. The CDR3 nucleotides are TGTACCAGCAGCTTAGGGAGCACAGATACGCAGTACTTT.

This clonotype was seen ten or more times. The gene calls are TRBV12-3 or TRBV12-4 and TRBJ2-3; the match to TRBD2 covers 12 bases. This CDR3 has 14 amino acids. Trimming took 7 bases from V and 4 from J; bases not matched to a gene: 3. This CDR3 is CASTRLAGADTQYF. CDR3 DNA sequence: TGTGCCAGCACCCGACTAGCGGGGGCAGATACGCAGTATTTT.